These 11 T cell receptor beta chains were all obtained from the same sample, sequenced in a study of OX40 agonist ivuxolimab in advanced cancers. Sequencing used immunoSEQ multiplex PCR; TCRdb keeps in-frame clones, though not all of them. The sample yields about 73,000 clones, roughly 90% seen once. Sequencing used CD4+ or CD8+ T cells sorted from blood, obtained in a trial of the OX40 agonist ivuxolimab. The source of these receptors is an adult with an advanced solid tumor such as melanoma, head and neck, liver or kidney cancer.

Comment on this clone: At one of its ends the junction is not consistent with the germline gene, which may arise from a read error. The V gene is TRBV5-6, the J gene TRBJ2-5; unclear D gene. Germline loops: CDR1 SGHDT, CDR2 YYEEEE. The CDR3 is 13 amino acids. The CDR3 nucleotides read TGTGCCAGCAACTTGTGGGGTATGGAGACCCAGTACTTC. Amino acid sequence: CASNLWGMETQYF.

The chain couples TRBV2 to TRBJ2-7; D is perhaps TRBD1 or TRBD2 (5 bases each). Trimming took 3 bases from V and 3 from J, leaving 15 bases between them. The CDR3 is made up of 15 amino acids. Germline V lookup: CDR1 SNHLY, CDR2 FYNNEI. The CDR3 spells CASSDGDLEYYEQYF. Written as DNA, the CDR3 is TGTGCCAGCAGTGATGGGGACCTCGAATACTACGAGCAGTACTTC.

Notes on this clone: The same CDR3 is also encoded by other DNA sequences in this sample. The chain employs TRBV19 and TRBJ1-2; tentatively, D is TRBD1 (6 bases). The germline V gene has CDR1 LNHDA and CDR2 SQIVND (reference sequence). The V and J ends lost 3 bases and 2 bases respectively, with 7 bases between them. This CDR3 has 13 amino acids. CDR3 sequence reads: CASSMGGNYGYTF. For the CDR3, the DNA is TGTGCCAGTAGTATGGGGGGCAACTATGGCTACACCTTC.

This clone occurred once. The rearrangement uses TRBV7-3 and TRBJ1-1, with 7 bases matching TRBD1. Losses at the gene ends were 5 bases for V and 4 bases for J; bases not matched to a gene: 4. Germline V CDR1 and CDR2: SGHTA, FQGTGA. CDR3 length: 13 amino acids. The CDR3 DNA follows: TGTGCCAGCAGCCCAGGGGGTGCCACTGAAGCTTTCTTT. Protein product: CASSPGGATEAFF.

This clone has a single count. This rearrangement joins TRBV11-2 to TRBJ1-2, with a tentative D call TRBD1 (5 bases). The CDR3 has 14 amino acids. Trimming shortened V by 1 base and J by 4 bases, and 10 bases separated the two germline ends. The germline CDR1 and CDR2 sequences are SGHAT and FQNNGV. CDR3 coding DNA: TGTGCCAGCAGCTTAGGAGGGGCGTTCTATGGCTACACCTTC. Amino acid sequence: CASSLGGAFYGYTF.

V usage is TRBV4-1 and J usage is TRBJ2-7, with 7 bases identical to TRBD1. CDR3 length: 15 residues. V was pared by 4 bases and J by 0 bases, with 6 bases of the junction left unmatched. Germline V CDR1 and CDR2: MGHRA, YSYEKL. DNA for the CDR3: TGCGCCAGCAGCCCGGGACAGCTAATCTCCTACGAGCAGTACTTC. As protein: CASSPGQLISYEQYF.

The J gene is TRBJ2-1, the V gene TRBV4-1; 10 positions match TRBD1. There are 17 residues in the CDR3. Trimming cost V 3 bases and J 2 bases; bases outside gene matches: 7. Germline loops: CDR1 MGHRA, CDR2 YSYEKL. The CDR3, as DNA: TGCGCCAGCAGCCACCCGAGGACAGGGGGGACCTACAATGAGCAGTTCTTC. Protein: CASSHPRTGGTYNEQFF.

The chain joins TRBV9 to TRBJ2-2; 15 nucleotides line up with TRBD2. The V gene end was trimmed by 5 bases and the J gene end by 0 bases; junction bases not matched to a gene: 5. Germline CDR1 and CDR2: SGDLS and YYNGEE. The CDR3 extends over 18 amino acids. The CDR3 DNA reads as TGTGCCAGCAGGGGACTAGCGGGGGGACCCTCGAACACCGGGGAGCTGTTTTTT. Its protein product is CASRGLAGGPSNTGELFF.

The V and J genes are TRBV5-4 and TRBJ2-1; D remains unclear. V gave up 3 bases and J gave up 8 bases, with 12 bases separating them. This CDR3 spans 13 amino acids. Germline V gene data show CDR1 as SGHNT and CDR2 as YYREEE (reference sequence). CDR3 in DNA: TGTGCCAGCAGCTCTCCGGTAGGGTATGAGCAGTTCTTC. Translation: CASSSPVGYEQFF.

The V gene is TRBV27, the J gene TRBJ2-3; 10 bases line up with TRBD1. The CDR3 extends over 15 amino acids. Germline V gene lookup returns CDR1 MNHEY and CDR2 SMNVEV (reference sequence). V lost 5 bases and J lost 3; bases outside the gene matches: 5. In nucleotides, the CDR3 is TGTGCCAGCAGTCCCGGGACAGGGGAAACAGATACGCAGTATTTT. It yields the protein CASSPGTGETDTQYF.

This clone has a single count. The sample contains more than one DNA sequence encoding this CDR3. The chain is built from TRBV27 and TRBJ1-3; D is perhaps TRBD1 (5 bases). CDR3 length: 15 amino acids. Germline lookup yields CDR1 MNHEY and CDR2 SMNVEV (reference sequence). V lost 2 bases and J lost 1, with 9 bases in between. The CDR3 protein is CASSLSGGSGNTIYF. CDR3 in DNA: TGTGCCAGCAGTTTAAGTGGGGGTTCTGGAAACACCATATATTTT.